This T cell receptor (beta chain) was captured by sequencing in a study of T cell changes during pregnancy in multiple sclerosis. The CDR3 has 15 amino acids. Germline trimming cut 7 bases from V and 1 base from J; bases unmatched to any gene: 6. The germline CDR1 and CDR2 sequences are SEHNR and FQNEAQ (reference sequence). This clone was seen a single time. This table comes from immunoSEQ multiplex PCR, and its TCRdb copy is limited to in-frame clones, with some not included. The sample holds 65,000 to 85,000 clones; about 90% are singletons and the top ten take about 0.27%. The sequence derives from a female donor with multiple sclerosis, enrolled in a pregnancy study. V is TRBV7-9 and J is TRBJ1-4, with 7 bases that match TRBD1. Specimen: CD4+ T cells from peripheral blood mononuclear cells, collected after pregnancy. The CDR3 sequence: CASKEGAQTNEKLFF. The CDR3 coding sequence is TGTGCCAGCAAGGAGGGGGCGCAAACTAATGAAAAACTGTTTTTT.